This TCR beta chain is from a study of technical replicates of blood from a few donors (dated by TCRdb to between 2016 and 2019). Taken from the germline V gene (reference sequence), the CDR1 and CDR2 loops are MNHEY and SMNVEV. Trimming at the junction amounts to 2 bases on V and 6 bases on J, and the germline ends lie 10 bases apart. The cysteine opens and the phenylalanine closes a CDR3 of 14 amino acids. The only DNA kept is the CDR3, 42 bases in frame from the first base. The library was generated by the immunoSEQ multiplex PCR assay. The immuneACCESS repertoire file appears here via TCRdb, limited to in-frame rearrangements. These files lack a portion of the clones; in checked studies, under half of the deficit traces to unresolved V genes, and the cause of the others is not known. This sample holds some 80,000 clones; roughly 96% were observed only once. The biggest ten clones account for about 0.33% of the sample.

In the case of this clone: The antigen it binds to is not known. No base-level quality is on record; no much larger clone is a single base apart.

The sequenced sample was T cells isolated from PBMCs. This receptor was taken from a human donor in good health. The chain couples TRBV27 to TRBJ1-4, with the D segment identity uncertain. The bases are TGTGCCAGCAGTTTACTCGGGGTGGATGAAAAACTGTTTTTT. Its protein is CASSLLGVDEKLFF.